The 22 T cell receptor beta chains listed next were all sequenced from one sample in a study of T-cell memory formation after mild COVID-19 (dated by TCRdb to about 2021). The method was 5' RACE. Sequencing instrument: Illumina NovaSeq 6000. TCRdb cleaned the public reads at Q25 with fastp, built clones with MiXCR and kept in-frame beta chains. Merged by CDR3 protein, the rows form single entries marked with the most common genes and DNA. A total of approximately 500,000 distinct CDR3 sequences appear in this sample, approximately 25% of them only once. The ten largest clones add up to around 13% of the sample. The source material was PBMCs or a T cell subset sorted from them (not recorded which). These receptors all stem from an adult woman who had mild COVID-19 (a few samples of this study predate the infection). The sample titles of this study are shuffled in the database, so cell type and time point are left out; the donor was told from shared clones.

The rearrangement joins TRBV20-1 to TRBJ2-1; D gene ambiguous. Trimming removed 8 bases from V and 13 bases from J, with 12 bases in between. Germline V gene data show CDR1 as DFQATT and CDR2 as SNEGSKA (reference sequence). The CDR3 has 9 residues. For the CDR3, the DNA is TGCAGTCCGAGGCCAATCCAGTTCTTC. It specifies CSPRPIQFF.

The chain carries TRBV12-3 or TRBV12-4 and TRBJ2-1; D remains unclear. CDR3 length equals 15 residues. Trimming left V 7 bases short and J 0 bases short, with 13 bases between. The CDR3 spells CASNLLPSSYNEQFF. The CDR3 region has the DNA TGTGCCAGCAACCTCTTACCGAGCTCCTACAATGAGCAGTTCTTC.

This clonotype has a handful of counts. The chain joins TRBV12-3 or TRBV12-4 to TRBJ1-5; weak D call: TRBD1 (5 bases). V was trimmed by 8 bases and J by 2 bases, leaving 13 bases between them. This CDR3 contains 14 residues. The CDR3, as DNA: TGTGCCAGCCGGGACTATGGGGGCAATCAGCCCCAGCATTTT. It is translated as CASRDYGGNQPQHF.

The chain links TRBV3-1 to TRBJ2-7, with TRBD2 as a possible D gene (5 bases). V lost 4 bases and J lost 2, with 9 bases in between. This CDR3 is 13 amino acids long. Germline CDR1 and CDR2: LGHDT and YNNKEL (reference sequence). In DNA form, the CDR3 reads TGTGCCAGCAGCCCTAGGGAGACCTACGAGCAGTACTTC. This encodes CASSPRETYEQYF.

This clonotype was seen a handful of times. The V gene is TRBV5-1, the J gene TRBJ2-1, with 10 bases fitting TRBD2. The CDR3 has 15 residues. CDR1 is SGHRS, CDR2 YFSETQ, per germline. Trimming cost V 4 bases and J 8 bases; bases outside gene matches: 9. As DNA, the CDR3 is TGCGCCAGCAGCCCGCCTAGCGGGAGTGGGGATGAGCAGTTCTTC. Translating gives CASSPPSGSGDEQFF.

The chain is built from TRBV5-1 and TRBJ2-5; 9 nucleotides line up with TRBD2. The CDR3 totals 15 residues. Germline CDR1 is SGHRS and CDR2 is YFSETQ. The V gene end was trimmed by 2 bases and the J gene end by 4 bases; junction bases not matched to a gene: 6. This CDR3 is CASSFGRRGGETQYF. The CDR3 DNA is TGCGCCAGCAGCTTCGGACGGCGGGGGGGAGAGACCCAGTACTTC.

This clonotype is a singleton in its sample. J is TRBJ2-7 and V is TRBV7-6; D might be TRBD2 (6 bases). Trimming pared 5 bases from V and 6 bases from J, leaving 14 bases between. CDR1 and CDR2 from the germline V gene are SGHVS and FNYEAQ. There are 13 residues in the CDR3. The DNA for the CDR3 is TGTGCCAGCAGCCCCCGGGAGAGGCGCGAGCAGTACTTC. Residues: CASSPRERREQYF. Variable domain in full (rest from reference TRBV7-6 and TRBJ2-7): GAGVSQSPRYKVTKRGQDVALRCDPISGHVSLYWYRQALGQGPEFLTYFNYEAQQDKSGLPNDRFSAERPEGSISTLTIQRTEQRDSAMYRCASSPRERREQYFGPGTRLTVT.

The chain uses TRBV20-1 and TRBJ2-1; D unresolved. The V end lost 1 base, the J end lost 4 bases, and 17 bases lay between the germline ends. The CDR3 consists of 16 residues. CDR1 is DFQATT and CDR2 is SNEGSKA in the germline V gene (reference sequence). The CDR3 sequence: CSARGRSPERYNEQFF. DNA of the CDR3: TGCAGTGCTAGAGGTCGAAGTCCCGAGAGGTACAATGAGCAGTTCTTC.

This clonotype has only a few counts. This chain uses TRBV4-1 with TRBJ2-7; no definite D call. V lost 1 base and J 3 bases, leaving 13 bases between the germline ends. Germline V lookup: CDR1 MGHRA, CDR2 YSYEKL. The CDR3 covers 15 residues. The CDR3 spells CASSQGPPPNYEQYF. CDR3 nucleotide sequence: TGCGCCAGCAGCCAAGGGCCCCCCCCGAACTACGAGCAGTACTTC.

The chain combines TRBV7-6 with TRBJ2-7; TRBD1 aligns across 7 bases. Trimming took 3 bases from V and 5 from J; bases not matched to a gene: 13. This CDR3 has 16 amino acids. CDR1 and CDR2 from the germline V gene are SGHVS and FNYEAQ. The CDR3 region is CASSLGRQGIRNEQYF. Written as DNA, the CDR3 is TGTGCCAGCAGCTTGGGACGACAGGGTATTCGGAACGAGCAGTACTTC.

V and J are TRBV20-1 and TRBJ2-1, with 12 bases matching TRBD2. The V segment lost 1 base and the J segment 1 base; nucleotides outside the gene matches: 5. Germline lookup yields CDR1 DFQATT and CDR2 SNEGSKA (reference sequence). The CDR3 runs to 17 residues. CDR3 sequence: CSARGPGLAGSYNEQFF. In nucleotides, the CDR3 is TGCAGTGCTAGAGGACCGGGACTAGCGGGTTCCTACAATGAGCAGTTCTTC.

The chain recombines TRBV30 with TRBJ1-6; no clear D gene. Between the trimmed V and J ends, which lost 1 base and 9 bases, there was a span of 10 bases. The CDR3 sequence is 13 residues long. CDR1 and CDR2 (germline): GTSNPN, SVGIG (reference sequence). CDR3 amino acids: CAWSGAVRSPLHF. The CDR3 region has the DNA TGTGCCTGGAGTGGTGCGGTTCGTTCACCCCTCCACTTT.

This clonotype was counted ten times or more. This rearrangement joins TRBV20-1 to TRBJ2-3, with 9 bases identical to TRBD2. From germline, CDR1 is DFQATT and CDR2 SNEGSKA (reference sequence). The CDR3 is 16 residues long. With 0 bases clipped from V and 4 bases from J, the junction kept 8 bases outside the gene matches. DNA of the CDR3: TGCAGTGCTAGAGATCTGGCGGGGGGGGCCTCAGATACGCAGTATTTT. Protein product: CSARDLAGGASDTQYF.

A few counts support this clonotype. The CDR3 spells CASSARQGALEKLFF. The DNA for the CDR3 is TGCGCCAGCAGCGCAAGACAGGGGGCTCTGGAAAAACTGTTTTTT. The chain employs TRBV5-1 and TRBJ1-4, with 10 bases identical to TRBD1. V shed 4 bases and J 8 bases; nucleotides not matched to a gene: 8. Looked up from germline, CDR1 is SGHRS and CDR2 is YFSETQ. The CDR3 spans 15 residues.

This clonotype was counted a few times. The chain joins TRBV3-1 to TRBJ1-5, with unresolved D. V lost 4 bases and J lost 6, with 13 bases in between. The CDR3 is made up of 14 amino acids. The germline gives CDR1 LGHDT, CDR2 YNNKEL (reference sequence). In DNA, the CDR3 is TGTGCCAGCAGCCCACTCGGAGCCGGTCAGCCCCAGCATTTT. Amino acid sequence: CASSPLGAGQPQHF. The complete variable domain, with remaining parts taken from reference TRBV3-1 and TRBJ1-5, reads DTAVSQTPKYLVTQMGNDKSIKCEQNLGHDTMYWYKQDSKKFLKIMFSYNNKELIINETVPNRFSPKSPDKAHLNLHINSLELGDSAVYFCASSPLGAGQPQHFGDGTRLSIL.

Details on this clonotype: Here the CDR3 omits its conserved ending phenylalanine or tryptophan, so a read error is the likely source. The genes are TRBV5-1 and TRBJ1-2, with D uncertain. CDR1 is SGHRS, CDR2 YFSETQ, per germline. The CDR3 spans 13 residues. Trimming removed 0 bases from V and 3 bases from J, with 6 bases in between. CDR3 loop: CASSLGADYGYTL. CDR3 in DNA: TGCGCCAGCAGCTTGGGAGCGGACTATGGCTACACCTTA.

In DNA form, the CDR3 reads TGTGCCATCAGTGGACTAGCGGGGGACAATGAGCAGTTCTTC. This gives the protein CAISGLAGDNEQFF. The chain employs TRBV10-3 and TRBJ2-1, with 12 bases identical to TRBD2. Germline V gene sequence: CDR1 ENHRY, CDR2 SYGVKD. The trim removed 4 bases at V and 5 bases at J, leaving 0 bases unmatched. The length of the CDR3 is 14 residues.

The genes are TRBV12-3 or TRBV12-4 and TRBJ2-7; perhaps TRBD2 as D (6 bases). The CDR3 is made up of 13 amino acids. V shed 2 bases and J shed 6 bases, with 11 bases lying between them. The CDR3 bases are TGTGCCAGCAGTTTAACCGGGGGTGGCGAGCAGTACTTC. Translating gives CASSLTGGGEQYF.

The V call is TRBV24-1, the J call TRBJ2-1, with TRBD1 matching 8 bases. Germline CDR1 is KGHDR and CDR2 is SFDVKD. The length of the CDR3 is 18 residues. Trimming removed 3 bases from V and 0 bases from J; junction bases left unmatched: 9. The CDR3 DNA sequence: TGTGCCACCAGTGATCCCCGGACAGGGACAACCTCCTACAATGAGCAGTTCTTC. It specifies CATSDPRTGTTSYNEQFF.

The CDR3 loop reads CASSPFGPDTQYF. CDR3 sequence (DNA): TGTGCCAGCTCACCCTTCGGCCCAGATACGCAGTATTTT. The chain links TRBV18 to TRBJ2-3; unclear D gene. Germline V gives CDR1 KGHSH, CDR2 LQKENI. V lost 3 bases, J lost 4 bases, and 8 bases lay in between. The CDR3 loop spans 13 amino acids.

This clonotype appeared a few times. The chain uses TRBV7-9 and TRBJ2-5; no clear D. CDR3 size: 14 residues. Trimming removed 2 bases at V and 2 bases at J, with 9 bases between. CDR1 and CDR2 (germline): SEHNR, FQNEAQ (reference sequence). The CDR3 coding sequence is TGTGCCAGCAGCTTAAGCCACACGCAAGAGACCCAGTACTTC. It encodes CASSLSHTQETQYF.

V and J are TRBV7-8 and TRBJ2-1; 14 bases agree with TRBD2. From germline, CDR1 is SGHVS and CDR2 FQNEAQ. The V segment lost 0 bases and the J segment 0 bases; nucleotides outside the gene matches: 10. The length of the CDR3 is 21 residues. The chain's CDR3 is CASSLAKGLAGAISSYNEQFF. CDR3 DNA sequence: TGTGCCAGCAGCTTAGCGAAGGGACTAGCGGGAGCCATCAGCTCCTACAATGAGCAGTTCTTC.